The 5 T cell receptor beta chains below were found in one sample sequenced in a study of control samples from healthy donors and cancer patients. Sequenced by immunoSEQ multiplex PCR; TCRdb stores in-frame clones only, minus some. The sample holds about 96,000 clones; over 90% are singletons and the top ten take approximately 7.6%. Sample: blood. Every receptor here comes from a man between 18 and 35 years old in good health.

The rearrangement uses TRBV6-2 or TRBV6-3 and TRBJ2-7; 7 bases map to TRBD1. Trimming at V came to 6 bases and at J to 1 base, leaving 3 bases not matched to a gene. CDR1 and CDR2 from the germline V gene are MNHEY and SVGEGT. CDR3 length: 13 amino acids. The CDR3 DNA reads as TGTGCCAGCAGCCACAGGGGTTCCTACGAGCAGTACTTC. Protein: CASSHRGSYEQYF.

J is TRBJ2-2 and V is TRBV4-2; tentative D call: TRBD1 (5 bases). This CDR3 spans 15 amino acids. The ends were cut back, 2 bases at V and 4 bases at J, with 11 bases in the middle. Germline lookup yields CDR1 LGHNA and CDR2 YNFKEQ. CDR3 coding DNA: TGTGCCAGCAGCCAATTAAAGGGGTCCACCGGGGAGCTGTTTTTT. This translates into CASSQLKGSTGELFF.

Points on this clone: One end of the junction varies from germline; a read error may be responsible. This sequence joins TRBV7-2 and TRBJ2-3; 9 bases agree with TRBD2. Looked up from germline, CDR1 is SGHTA and CDR2 is FQGNSA. The CDR3 runs to 13 residues. The CDR3 sequence is CASSLVWTSELDF. CDR3 bases: TGTGCCAGCAGCTTAGTGTGGACTAGCGAATTGGATTTT.

The rearrangement uses TRBV7-2 and TRBJ1-1, with D hard to call. The CDR3 extends over 15 amino acids. Germline CDR1 reads SGHTA; CDR2 reads FQGNSA. Trimming removed 1 base at V and 1 base at J, with 10 bases between. CDR3 nucleotides: TGTGCCAGCAGCTTAGGCCCCGACGGGAACACTGAAGCTTTCTTT. Translating it yields CASSLGPDGNTEAFF. The variable domain in full, completed from reference TRBV7-2 and TRBJ1-1, reads GAGVSQSPSNKVTEKGKDVELRCDPISGHTALYWYRQSLGQGLEFLIYFQGNSAPDKSGLPSDRFSAERTGGSVSTLTIQRTQQEDSAVYLCASSLGPDGNTEAFFGQGTRLTVV.

Note on this clone: The CDR3 carries no conserved terminal phenylalanine or tryptophan, so it likely arises from a read error. The limits of the CDR3 on the DNA are not certain, so only TCRdb's listed CDR3 is given. CDR3 in amino acids: CASSAATAR. This sequence joins TRBV27 and TRBJ2-7. CDR1 and CDR2 (germline): MNHEY, SMNVEV (reference sequence). 9 amino acids form the CDR3, both terminal residues included.